This TCR beta chain was recorded in a study of blood T cell repertoires in COVID-19. Clones were read by immunoSEQ multiplex PCR, and TCRdb kept only the in-frame ones, dropping some. The sample lists approximately 200,000 clones; about 80% were seen once. The CDR3 is made up of 13 amino acids. Trimming took 6 bases from V and 1 from J, leaving 9 bases between them. Germline values: CDR1 LGHNA, CDR2 YSLEER. This clonotype originated in a woman in her 40s with acute COVID-19. The chain joins TRBV4-3 to TRBJ1-1; D unresolved. The source material was PBMCs or T cells enriched from blood (not recorded which). CDR3 protein: CASRQTQNTEAFF. The CDR3 DNA sequence: TGCGCCAGCAGGCAAACACAGAACACTGAAGCTTTCTTT.